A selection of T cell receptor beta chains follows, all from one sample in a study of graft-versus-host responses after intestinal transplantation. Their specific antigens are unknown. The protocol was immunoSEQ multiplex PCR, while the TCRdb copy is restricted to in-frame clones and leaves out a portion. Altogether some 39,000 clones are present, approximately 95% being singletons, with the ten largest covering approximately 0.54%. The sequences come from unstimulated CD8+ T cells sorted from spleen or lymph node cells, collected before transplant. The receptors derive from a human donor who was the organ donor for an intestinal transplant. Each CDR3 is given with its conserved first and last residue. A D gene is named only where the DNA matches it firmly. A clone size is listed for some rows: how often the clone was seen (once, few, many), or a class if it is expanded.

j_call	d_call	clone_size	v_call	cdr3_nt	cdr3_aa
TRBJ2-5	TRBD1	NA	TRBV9	TGTGCCAGCAGCGTAGGAGTCTGGGGGACAGCCCAAGAGACCCAGTACTTC	CASSVGVWGTAQETQYF
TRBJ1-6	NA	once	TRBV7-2	TGTGCCAGCAGCTTAGCCTTATCCGGGTCCAGTCCCTATAATTCACCCCTCCACTTT	CASSLALSGSSPYNSPLHF
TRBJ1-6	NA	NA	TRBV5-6	TGTGCCAGCAGCTTGGCGGGGGCAGGACATAATTCACCCCTCCACTTT	CASSLAGAGHNSPLHF
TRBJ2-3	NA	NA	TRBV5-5	TGTGCCAGCAGCTTGCTCGGGACCCCGAACACAGATACGCAGTATTTT	CASSLLGTPNTDTQYF
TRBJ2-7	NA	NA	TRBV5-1	TGCGCCAGCAGCTTGTACGACAGTCCAACCTACGAGCAGTACTTC	CASSLYDSPTYEQYF
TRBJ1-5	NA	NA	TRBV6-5	TGTGCCAGCAGTTCCCCGACCTTAGGCGGCAATCAGCCCCAGCATTTT	CASSSPTLGGNQPQHF
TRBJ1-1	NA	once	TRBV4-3	TGCGCCAGCAGCCAAGATCGGTCGTCACCCACTGAAGCTTTCTTT	CASSQDRSSPTEAFF
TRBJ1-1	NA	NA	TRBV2	TGTGCCAGCAGTGCCCGGGGGGGGAGTACTGAAGCTTTCTTT	CASSARGGSTEAFF
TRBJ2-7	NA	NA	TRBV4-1	TGCGCCAGCAGCCAAGGACCACTGGGACAACTTACCTCCTACGAGCAGTACTTC	CASSQGPLGQLTSYEQYF
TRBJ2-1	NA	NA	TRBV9	TGTGCCAGCAGTCCACTACCCGGGAGCTCCTACAATGAGCAGTTCTTC	CASSPLPGSSYNEQFF
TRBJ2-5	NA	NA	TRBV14	TGTGCCAGCAGCCTCCACAACCACAGGGGACTGGAGACCCAGTACTTC	CASSLHNHRGLETQYF
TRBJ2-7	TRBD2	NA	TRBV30	TGTGCCTGGAGTTGGAAGCGGGGAACTTACGAGCAGTACTTC	CAWSWKRGTYEQYF
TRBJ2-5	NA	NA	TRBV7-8	TGTGCCAGCAGCCCCCAGGGACGCCTGCAAGAGACCCAGTACTTC	CASSPQGRLQETQYF
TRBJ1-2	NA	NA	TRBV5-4	TGTGCCAGCAGCTTTGAGGGATACTACTATGGCTACACCTTC	CASSFEGYYYGYTF
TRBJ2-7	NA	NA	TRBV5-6	TGTGCCAGCAGCTTGGTTAGACTGGTTCCTTACGAGCAGTACTTC	CASSLVRLVPYEQYF
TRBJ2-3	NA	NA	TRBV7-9	TGTGCCAGCAGCTTAGACCCCCAAAGCACAGATACGCAGTATTTT	CASSLDPQSTDTQYF
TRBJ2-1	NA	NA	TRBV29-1	TGCAGCGTTGATGAGGGGGGGCCCTACAATGAGCAGTTCTTC	CSVDEGGPYNEQFF
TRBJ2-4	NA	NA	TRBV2	TGTGCCAGCAGTGAAAGAGACAGAGTAGCCAAAAACATTCAGTACTTC	CASSERDRVAKNIQYF
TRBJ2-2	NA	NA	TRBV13	TGTGCCAGCAGCTTAGGAGGGTCTGAGGGGAACACCGGGGAGCTGTTTTTT	CASSLGGSEGNTGELFF
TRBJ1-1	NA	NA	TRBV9	TGTGCCAGCAGCGAGGGAGGGAACACTGAAGCTTTCTTT	CASSEGGNTEAFF
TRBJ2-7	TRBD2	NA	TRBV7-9	TGTGCCAGCAGCCCCGGGGGGGGCAAATACGAGCAGTACTTC	CASSPGGGKYEQYF
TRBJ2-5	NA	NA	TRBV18	TGTGCCAGCTCAGGGGGGCAGAGACAAGAGACCCAGTACTTC	CASSGGQRQETQYF
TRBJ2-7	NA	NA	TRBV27	TGTGCCAGCAGTTTAGGAGGGATCCACGAGCAGTACTTC	CASSLGGIHEQYF